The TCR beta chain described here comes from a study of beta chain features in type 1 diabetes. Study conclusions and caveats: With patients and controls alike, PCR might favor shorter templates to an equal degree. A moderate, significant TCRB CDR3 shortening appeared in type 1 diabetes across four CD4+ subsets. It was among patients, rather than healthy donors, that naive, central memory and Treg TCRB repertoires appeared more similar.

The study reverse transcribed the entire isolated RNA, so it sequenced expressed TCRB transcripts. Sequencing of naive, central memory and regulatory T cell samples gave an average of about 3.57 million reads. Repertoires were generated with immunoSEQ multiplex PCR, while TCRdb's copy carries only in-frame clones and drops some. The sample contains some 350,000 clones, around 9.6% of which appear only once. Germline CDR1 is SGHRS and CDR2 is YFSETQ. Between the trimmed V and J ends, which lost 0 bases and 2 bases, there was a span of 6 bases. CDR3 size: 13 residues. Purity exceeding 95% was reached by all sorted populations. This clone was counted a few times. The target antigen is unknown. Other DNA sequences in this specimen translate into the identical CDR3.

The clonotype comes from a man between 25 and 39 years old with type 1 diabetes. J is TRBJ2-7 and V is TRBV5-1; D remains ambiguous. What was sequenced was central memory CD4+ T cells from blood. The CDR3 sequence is CASSLEAAYEQYF. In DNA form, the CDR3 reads TGCGCCAGCAGCTTGGAGGCAGCCTACGAGCAGTACTTC.